This TCR beta chain was identified in a study of cytomegalovirus exposure and HLA in healthy donors. Study-level findings and limits: Most of the TCR beta V segments (in an earlier analysis) were productive either about 87% or about 30% of the time. When analyzed later, the rates of TCR association showed variation by HLA locus, with DRB1 the most and HLA-C the fewest.

13 Jbeta primers and 60 Vbeta primers were used for the PCR. Here immunoSEQ multiplex PCR was the method, and the copy in TCRdb shows in-frame clones only, minus some. This sample's table has roughly 40,000 clones. A word on this clone: What it binds is not known.

Whereas donors were nominally healthy upon sampling, unrecorded immune exposures were probable. This CDR3 is 17 amino acids long. V lost 0 bases and J 0 bases, leaving 14 bases between the germline ends. Germline CDR1 is KGHSH and CDR2 is LQKENI. Sequencing was performed on PBMCs. The receptor comes from a man aged 25 to 40 in good health and CMV-seronegative. This rearrangement joins TRBV18 to TRBJ1-1; a weak D match, TRBD1 (6 bases). CDR3 region: CASSPPSQDRLNTEAFF. The CDR3 DNA reads as TGTGCCAGCTCACCACCCTCCCAAGACAGGCTGAACACTGAAGCTTTCTTT.